This entry features one T cell receptor beta chain sequence. Its antigen is not known. The sample belongs to a study of radiotherapy plus CTLA-4 blockade in lung cancer. Across the whole study: There were objective responses in 15% to 20% of patients, and around 32% had disease control. Study-level results: Early shifts in blood T cell clones, with interferon-beta, reportedly predicted response best. Radiotherapy with ipilimumab was followed by blood expansion of tumor-derived clones.

Method: immunoSEQ multiplex PCR; TCRdb's copy keeps in-frame clones and lacks some. The sample yields 70,000 to 90,000 clones, 84% seen once. CDR3 length: 15 residues. Per the germline V gene, CDR1 is SGHTA and CDR2 is FQGNSA. Trimming pared 2 bases from V and 2 bases from J, leaving 11 bases between. The study gave focal radiation plus ipilimumab CTLA-4 blockade to patients with chemo-refractory metastatic non-small-cell lung cancer. The origin of this receptor is a human donor with non-small cell lung cancer who had stable disease on radiotherapy plus ipilimumab. This specimen was peripheral blood, taken from a patient treated with radiotherapy plus ipilimumab. The genes are TRBV7-2 and TRBJ2-3, with D possibly being TRBD1 or TRBD2 (6 bases each). The CDR3 protein is CASSLNGGTTDTQYF. CDR3 nucleotide sequence: TGTGCCAGCAGCTTAAACGGGGGCACCACAGATACGCAGTATTTT.